The 22 T cell receptor beta chains below come from one sample, sequenced in a study of cytomegalovirus exposure and HLA in healthy donors. The study ran its PCR with 60 Vbeta and 13 Jbeta primers. The table came from immunoSEQ multiplex PCR; TCRdb's copy has only in-frame clones and leaves some out. Among 150,000 to 200,000 clones listed, 65% to 70% were seen once. The specimen sequenced was PBMCs. These receptors were collected from a woman between 18 and 29 years old in good health and CMV-seropositive.

CDR3 amino acids: CASSTRQGLITGELFF. The DNA of the CDR3 is TGTGCCAGCAGCACGAGACAGGGGTTAATAACCGGGGAGCTGTTTTTT. This sequence joins TRBV7-2 and TRBJ2-2; 8 bases are a match to TRBD1. The germline V gene encodes CDR1 SGHTA and CDR2 FQGNSA. This CDR3 is 16 amino acids long. The J segment lost 5 bases and the V segment lost 5 bases, leaving 10 bases of the junction unmatched.

This clone was seen more than once but under ten times. The chain links TRBV5-6 to TRBJ1-2, with 7 bases aligning to TRBD1. The germline V gene encodes CDR1 SGHDT and CDR2 YYEEEE. The CDR3 length is 14 residues. Trimming at V came to 0 bases and at J to 7 bases, leaving 6 bases not matched to a gene. The CDR3 here is CASSLATGLVGYTF. CDR3 bases: TGTGCCAGCAGCTTGGCGACAGGGTTAGTTGGCTACACCTTC.

This clone has a handful of counts. CDR3 residues: CASAGRGQVNYEQYF. In DNA, the CDR3 is TGTGCCAGCGCTGGCCGTGGACAGGTAAACTACGAGCAGTACTTC. The rearrangement joins TRBV11-1 to TRBJ2-7; 7 bases are a match to TRBD1. Germline CDR1 SGHAT, CDR2 FQDESV (reference sequence). This CDR3 contains 15 residues. J gave up 3 bases and V 8 bases, and 13 bases lay outside the gene matches.

The chain employs TRBV2 and TRBJ2-5; the D is unclear. Germline V gene data show CDR1 as SNHLY and CDR2 as FYNNEI. The CDR3 covers 11 residues. V shed 6 bases and J shed 5 bases, with 7 bases lying between them. For the CDR3, the DNA is TGTGCCAGCAGGGGCGTTGAGACCCAGTACTTC. Its protein is CASRGVETQYF.

The rearrangement uses TRBV30 and TRBJ1-1; D not certain. V lost 0 bases and J 3 bases, leaving 14 bases between the germline ends. This CDR3 has 15 residues. CDR1 GTSNPN and CDR2 SVGIG come from the germline V gene (reference sequence). Here the CDR3 DNA reads TGTGCCTGGAGTGTCTTGGGAACCGGGGACACTGAAGCTTTCTTT. This gives the protein CAWSVLGTGDTEAFF.

The CDR3 region has the DNA TGTGCCAGCAGCGTAGCTCCGTCGAGCGGGAGGAGGCACAATGAGCAGTTCTTC. Translating gives CASSVAPSSGRRHNEQFF. V is TRBV9 and J is TRBJ2-1; 9 bases line up with TRBD2. Trimming took 0 bases from V and 5 from J; bases not matched to a gene: 12. Germline V gene sequence: CDR1 SGDLS, CDR2 YYNGEE. This CDR3 contains 18 residues.

The chain recombines TRBV5-6 with TRBJ1-1, with 11 bases that match TRBD1. The V segment lost 1 base and the J segment 5 bases; nucleotides outside the gene matches: 10. Germline CDR1 and CDR2: SGHDT and YYEEEE. This CDR3 is built from 17 residues. CDR3 loop: CASSLSDRGLSWTEAFF. CDR3 bases: TGTGCCAGCAGCTTGTCGGACAGGGGGCTTTCGTGGACTGAAGCTTTCTTT.

The rearrangement joins TRBV5-1 to TRBJ2-5, with D perhaps matching TRBD1 (6 bases). Germline CDR1 SGHRS, CDR2 YFSETQ. Deletions cut 0 bases from V and 2 bases from J, with 11 bases between. This CDR3 region has 15 residues. CDR3 coding DNA: TGCGCCAGCAGCTTGGTTGTTCAGGGGCAAGAGACCCAGTACTTC. Its translation: CASSLVVQGQETQYF.

Only a few counts were recorded for this clone. V and J are TRBV5-5 and TRBJ2-2, with 7 bases matching TRBD2. Germline trimming cut 4 bases from V and 7 bases from J; bases unmatched to any gene: 13. Germline CDR1 SGHKS, CDR2 YYEKEE (reference sequence). CDR3 size: 16 residues. As DNA, the CDR3 is TGTGCCAGCAGCCCCAGTGCGGGAGAATATGGCGGGGAGCTGTTTTTT. Residues: CASSPSAGEYGGELFF. The whole variable domain, remainder taken from reference TRBV5-5 and TRBJ2-2, is DAGVTQSPTHLIKTRGQQVTLRCSPISGHKSVSWYQQVLGQGPQFIFQYYEKEERGRGNFPDRFSARQFPNYSSELNVNALLLGDSALYLCASSPSAGEYGGELFFGEGSRLTVL.

This clone has a single count. The chain uses TRBV29-1 and TRBJ2-6, with D possibly TRBD1 on 6 matching bases. Germline values: CDR1 SQVTM, CDR2 ANQGSEA. This CDR3 is 14 amino acids long. V was clipped by 4 bases and J by 10 bases, with 17 bases between them. In nucleotides, the CDR3 is TGCAGCGTTGGGGGGCACCGGGCTACAAACGTCCTGACTTTC. Protein product: CSVGGHRATNVLTF.

The chain joins TRBV6-1 to TRBJ2-7; TRBD1 matches at 8 bases. With V trimmed by 0 bases and J by 5 bases, 3 bases remained unmatched. The CDR3 totals 14 residues. CDR1 is MNHNS, CDR2 SASEGT, per germline. The DNA for the CDR3 is TGTGCCAGCAGTGAAGCGACGGACAGGGACGAGCAGTACTTC. It specifies CASSEATDRDEQYF.

This sequence joins TRBV18 and TRBJ2-1; 11 nucleotides agree with TRBD1. The CDR3 totals 15 residues. With 6 bases clipped from V and 4 bases from J, the junction kept 5 bases outside the gene matches. Germline CDR1 KGHSH, CDR2 LQKENI. The CDR3 loop reads CASSLDRGPYNEQFF. Here the CDR3 DNA reads TGTGCCAGCTCCCTGGACAGGGGGCCTTACAATGAGCAGTTCTTC.

V and J are TRBV7-8 and TRBJ2-1, with 14 bases matching TRBD2. The CDR3 has 16 residues. V trimming: 4 bases; J trimming: 8 bases; junction bases outside the gene matches: 7. Germline assignment: CDR1 SGHVS and CDR2 FQNEAQ. The CDR3 sequence is CASSSGTSGRVYEQFF. CDR3 nucleotides: TGTGCCAGCAGCTCCGGGACTAGCGGGAGAGTGTATGAGCAGTTCTTC.

The chain recombines TRBV30 with TRBJ1-1; tentatively, D is TRBD1 (5 bases). Germline V gives CDR1 GTSNPN, CDR2 SVGIG (reference sequence). This CDR3 region has 14 residues. Trimming shortened V by 8 bases and J by 0 bases, and 16 bases separated the two germline ends. The chain's CDR3 is CAVQGRQMNTEAFF. CDR3 sequence (DNA): TGTGCCGTGCAAGGTAGACAGATGAACACTGAAGCTTTCTTT.

The J gene is TRBJ2-3, the V gene TRBV15; D may be TRBD2 (5 bases). This CDR3 spans 19 amino acids. Germline assignment: CDR1 LNHNV and CDR2 YYDKDF (reference sequence). The germline V and J ends were trimmed by 1 base and 2 bases, with 22 bases remaining between them. The CDR3 coding sequence is TGTGCCACCAGCAGAGCAGTAGCAGTCCTAGCTGGGGTCACAGATACGCAGTATTTT. It codes for CATSRAVAVLAGVTDTQYF.

The CDR3 DNA follows: TGTGCCAGCAGCTTCGATCGAGCGACCCAGTACTTC. This translates into CASSFDRATQYF. The chain recombines TRBV7-9 with TRBJ2-5; D ambiguous. The germline V and J ends were trimmed by 3 bases and 7 bases, with 9 bases remaining between them. This CDR3 is built from 12 residues. CDR1 SEHNR and CDR2 FQNEAQ come from the germline V gene (reference sequence). Complete variable domain (other parts from reference TRBV7-9 and TRBJ2-5): DTGVSQNPRHKITKRGQNVTFRCDPISEHNRLYWYRQTLGQGPEFLTYFQNEAQLEKSRLLSDRFSAERPKGSFSTLEIQRTEQGDSAMYLCASSFDRATQYFGPGTRLLVL.

Details on this clone: The junction shows a germline mismatch at one end, possibly a read error. The chain carries TRBV15 and TRBJ1-2; D is possibly TRBD1 (5 bases). The germline V gene has CDR1 LNHNV and CDR2 YYDKDF (reference sequence). The length of the CDR3 is 18 residues. The CDR3 sequence is CATSRDRLGGALNYGYPF. The CDR3 nucleotides are TGTGCCACCAGCAGAGATCGTCTCGGGGGAGCGCTTAACTATGGCTACCCCTTC.

This clone has a single count. This chain links TRBV7-8 with TRBJ2-5; D unresolved. V shed 7 bases and J shed 5 bases, with 8 bases lying between them. CDR3 size: 11 residues. Germline-derived CDR1 and CDR2 are SGHVS and FQNEAQ. The CDR3 DNA reads TGTGCCAGCATTGGGCCGGAGACCCAGTACTTC. This translates into CASIGPETQYF.

This clone came up once. This rearrangement joins TRBV7-2 to TRBJ2-7; the match to TRBD2 covers 7 bases. This CDR3 has 14 amino acids. Trimming at V came to 2 bases and at J to 4 bases, leaving 5 bases not matched to a gene. Germline V gene data show CDR1 as SGHTA and CDR2 as FQGNSA. The CDR3 reads CASSLMREGYEQYF. The CDR3 DNA sequence: TGTGCCAGCAGCTTAATGAGGGAGGGGTACGAGCAGTACTTC.

This clone was counted a few times. The chain employs TRBV19 and TRBJ1-2; a weak D match, TRBD1 (6 bases). The CDR3 runs to 15 residues. Looked up from germline, CDR1 is LNHDA and CDR2 is SQIVND (reference sequence). The germline V and J ends were trimmed by 5 bases and 4 bases, with 17 bases remaining between them. The CDR3, as DNA: TGTGCCAGTAGTCCTCGGACAGCCGACTTCTATGGCTACACCTTC. Translation gives CASSPRTADFYGYTF.

The V and J genes are TRBV6-5 and TRBJ2-3, with TRBD1 as a possible D gene (6 bases). The CDR3 spans 15 residues. V gave up 5 bases and J gave up 3 bases, with 15 bases separating them. Per germline, CDR1 MNHEY and CDR2 SVGAGI. The CDR3 loop reads CASSPQGMMTDTQYF. DNA of the CDR3: TGTGCCAGCAGTCCCCAGGGGATGATGACAGATACGCAGTATTTT.

This chain joins TRBV5-1 and TRBJ2-6, with a tentative D call TRBD2 (6 bases). Trimming left V 8 bases short and J 0 bases short, with 12 bases between. The CDR3 sequence is 15 residues long. Looked up from germline, CDR1 is SGHRS and CDR2 is YFSETQ. The CDR3 is CASMAGYSGANVLTF. CDR3 DNA sequence: TGCGCCAGTATGGCGGGGTACTCTGGGGCCAACGTCCTGACTTTC.